One sample yielded the 8 T cell receptor beta chains listed below, sequenced in a study of blood T cell repertoires in COVID-19 (dated by TCRdb to 2020 to 2021). Receptors were amplified or captured by the immunoSEQ multiplex PCR assay. Entries here come from immuneACCESS through TCRdb and include only in-frame sequences with V and J called. Some clones fail to appear in such tables; in the studies checked, an unresolved V gene covers under half of the shortfall, and the cause of the remainder is unknown. Present in this sample are 200,000 to 300,000 clones, 75% to 85% of which were seen just once. The ten largest clones represent around 5.5% of the sample. The source material was peripheral blood. These receptors originate from a human donor in a cohort sampled during active COVID-19.

CDR3 residues: CASSDGQGWNQPQHF. In DNA form, the CDR3 reads TGTGCCAGCAGTGACGGACAGGGGTGGAATCAGCCCCAGCATTTT. The rearrangement uses TRBV28 and TRBJ1-5; 9 bases fit TRBD1. Germline assignment: CDR1 MDHEN and CDR2 SYDVKM. The junction had 6 bases not matched to a gene; V was cut back by 5 bases and J by 4 bases. The CDR3 is 15 amino acids.

This clone was counted once. The rearrangement joins TRBV7-2 to TRBJ2-7, with TRBD1 matching 7 bases. V was pared by 3 bases and J by 2 bases, with 4 bases of the junction left unmatched. Germline CDR1 SGHTA, CDR2 FQGNSA. CDR3 length equals 14 residues. CDR3: CASSFGTDPYEQYF. The CDR3 DNA follows: TGTGCCAGCAGCTTCGGGACAGACCCCTACGAGCAGTACTTC.

The V and J genes are TRBV7-2 and TRBJ2-5; D is possibly TRBD2 (6 bases). V lost 5 bases, J lost 2 bases, and 15 bases lay in between. Germline V gene data show CDR1 as SGHTA and CDR2 as FQGNSA. CDR3 size: 15 residues. The CDR3 DNA follows: TGTGCCAGCAGCCCTGAAGGACTAATACAAGAGACCCAGTACTTC. Its translation: CASSPEGLIQETQYF.

The rearrangement joins TRBV11-2 to TRBJ2-5; the match to TRBD2 covers 8 bases. J was trimmed by 2 bases and V by 5 bases; bases with no gene match: 13. The CDR3 is 17 residues long. Germline V lookup: CDR1 SGHAT, CDR2 FQNNGV. CDR3 residues: CASSPAHGGGKQETQYF. CDR3 coding DNA: TGTGCCAGCAGCCCGGCCCATGGCGGGGGGAAACAAGAGACCCAGTACTTC.

This clone has only one observation. Here the CDR3 DNA reads TGTGCCAGCAGTTCGCGACACGGATACGAGCAGTACTTC. Translating gives CASSSRHGYEQYF. V is TRBV28 and J is TRBJ2-7; D not certain. V lost 4 bases and J lost 4, with 11 bases in between. The CDR3 has 13 amino acids. The germline gives CDR1 MDHEN, CDR2 SYDVKM.

The chain combines TRBV6-4 with TRBJ2-3, with no clear D. Germline CDR1 and CDR2: MRHNA and SNTAGT. V was trimmed by 6 bases and J by 0 bases, leaving 7 bases between them. This CDR3 contains 13 residues. The CDR3 spells CASSLVSTDTQYF. The CDR3 coding sequence is TGTGCCAGCAGCTTAGTGAGCACAGATACGCAGTATTTT.

The chain recombines TRBV4-1 with TRBJ1-6, with 9 positions matching TRBD1. V was clipped by 1 base and J by 10 bases; unmatched bases: 8. Germline V lookup: CDR1 MGHRA, CDR2 YSYEKL. This CDR3 comprises 16 residues. The CDR3 loop reads CASSQASGDRVSPLHF. DNA of the CDR3: TGCGCCAGCAGCCAAGCCTCTGGGGACAGGGTGTCACCCCTCCACTTT.

J is TRBJ1-6 and V is TRBV13; D might be TRBD1 (5 bases). V was trimmed by 4 bases and J by 6 bases, leaving 13 bases between them. Per the germline V gene, CDR1 is PRHDT and CDR2 is FYEKMQ (reference sequence). The CDR3 contains 15 residues. The CDR3 DNA is TGTGCCAGCAGCTCGGACCAGGGTTTTAATTCACCCCTCCACTTT. Its protein product is CASSSDQGFNSPLHF.